A few counts support the clone carrying this TCR beta chain. Its target is unknown. The data belong to a study of cytomegalovirus exposure and HLA in healthy donors. About the study: The 100 million to 120 million unique TCR beta sequences, from about 190 million T cells, were found by an earlier analysis. Overall study findings and caveats: The likely origin of a cluster of highly shared sequence variants was a sequencing artifact.

PCR used 60 Vbeta primers and 13 Jbeta primers. The method was immunoSEQ multiplex PCR; TCRdb's version includes in-frame clones alone and lacks a portion of them. The table records about 98,000 clones, around 80% of them present only once. Germline V gene sequence: CDR1 KGHSH, CDR2 LQKENI. V lost 3 bases, J lost 0 bases, and 8 bases stayed unmatched. The CDR3 contains 17 residues. The sequence derives from a man between 35 and 55 years old in good health and CMV-seronegative. Input material: PBMCs. V and J are TRBV18 and TRBJ1-3; 7 nucleotides align to TRBD1. The CDR3 region has the DNA TGTGCCAGCTCACCGTCCGGGACAGTTCTCTCTGGAAACACCATATATTTT. Its translation: CASSPSGTVLSGNTIYF.